This T cell receptor (beta chain) was recovered during a study of T cells after posttransplantation cyclophosphamide. Germline-derived CDR1 and CDR2 are KGHSH and LQKENI. The germline V and J ends were trimmed by 2 bases and 2 bases, with 19 bases remaining between them. CDR3 length: 17 amino acids. Libraries were prepared by immunoSEQ multiplex PCR; TCRdb keeps only in-frame clonotypes and omits some of them. This table holds about 22,000 clones, about 97% found once. The naive gate required viable CD3+CD4+ or CD3+CD8+ cells with CCR7+CD45RA+CD45RO-CD95-CD27+CD28+ phenotype. The chain is built from TRBV18 and TRBJ2-7; the D gene is possibly TRBD1 (5 bases). Material for sequencing was naive CD4+ T cells sorted from PBMCs. The TCR originated in a man aged 50 to 60 in good health, CMV-negative, and a related stem cell transplant donor. CDR3 DNA: TGTGCCAGCTCACCATTTGAGATGGCAGGGTACACCTACGAGCAGTACTTC. Translated, it gives CASSPFEMAGYTYEQYF.